These T cell receptor beta chains were read from a single sample in a study of T-cell reconstitution after alpha-beta-depleted transplantation in children. TCRdb reanalysed the PCR reads using MiXCR and keeps one entry per CDR3 protein. The sample holds over 85,000 distinct CDR3 sequences, around 6% seen once. The input for sequencing was PBMCs, mostly from graft donor cells, taken 60 days after TCRalphabeta/CD19-depleted stem cell transplant. The receptors stem from a female patient between 2 and 15 years old who had a stem cell transplant for Fanconi anemia, so the T cells may come from the graft donor. Each CDR3 is given with its conserved first and last residue. D genes are given only for firm matches. Only part of the rows carry a size: once, few, many, or a class if the clone is expanded.

D,V,size,J,CDR3,DNA
TRBD2,TRBV12-3/TRBV12-4,few,TRBJ2-1,CASSNLGESGTRKYNEQFF,TGTGCCAGCAGTAACCTTGGAGAATCCGGGACTAGAAAATACAATGAGCAGTTCTTC
TRBD2,TRBV20-1,many,TRBJ2-3,CSARDSGGGADTQYF,TGCAGTGCTAGAGATAGCGGGGGAGGGGCAGATACGCAGTATTTT
.,TRBV25-1,many,TRBJ2-1,CASSGGHEQFF,TGTGCCAGCAGTGGGGGTCATGAGCAGTTCTTC
.,TRBV25-1,many,TRBJ1-1,CASSELGSNTEAFF,TGTGCCAGCAGTGAGTTGGGATCGAACACTGAAGCTTTCTTT
.,TRBV7-2,many,TRBJ2-7,CASSFTRAATYEQYF,TGTGCCAGCAGCTTTACCAGGGCAGCGACCTACGAGCAGTACTTC
TRBD1,TRBV5-6,.,TRBJ2-7,CASSLDRGLLYEQYF,TGTGCCAGCAGCTTGGACAGGGGGCTACTCTACGAGCAGTACTTC
.,TRBV28,many,TRBJ1-5,CASSAQGYSNQPQHF,TGTGCCAGCAGTGCGCAGGGCTATAGCAATCAGCCCCAGCATTTT
.,TRBV11-2,.,TRBJ2-2,CASSWHRGTGELFF,TGTGCCAGCAGCTGGCACCGGGGGACCGGGGAGCTGTTTTTT
TRBD1,TRBV24-1,many,TRBJ1-6,CASGQGNSPLHF,TGTGCCTCGGGACAGGGGAATTCACCCCTCCACTTT
TRBD2,TRBV9,many,TRBJ2-5,CASSAPSPGLAGWQETQYF,TGTGCCAGCAGCGCCCCCTCCCCGGGACTAGCGGGATGGCAAGAGACCCAGTACTTC
.,TRBV7-9,many,TRBJ2-7,CASSPKNGVSEQYF,TGTGCCAGCAGCCCAAAAAATGGAGTTTCCGAGCAGTACTTC
TRBD2,TRBV7-3,few,TRBJ2-5,CASSLSSGGIKTQYF,TGTGCCAGCAGCTTATCTAGCGGGGGAATTAAGACCCAGTACTTC
TRBD1,TRBV29-1,few,TRBJ1-1,CSVRRGPTEAFF,TGCAGCGTTCGCAGGGGGCCTACTGAAGCTTTCTTT
TRBD2,TRBV20-1,.,TRBJ2-7,CSARDLAGVPYEQYF,TGCAGTGCTAGAGATCTAGCGGGGGTCCCCTACGAGCAGTACTTC
.,TRBV5-1,many,TRBJ1-6,CASSLEVTGWENNSPLHF,TGCGCCAGCAGCTTGGAAGTTACGGGTTGGGAGAATAATTCACCCCTCCACTTT
.,TRBV20-1,few,TRBJ2-4,CSARGYTLNIQYF,TGCAGTGCTAGAGGGTACACTCTTAACATTCAGTACTTC
TRBD1,TRBV2,.,TRBJ1-6,CASKWDRGFSTGNSPLHF,TGTGCCAGCAAATGGGACAGGGGATTCTCCACGGGTAATTCACCCCTCCACTTT
.,TRBV5-1,few,TRBJ1-1,CASMNLNVAFF,TGCGCCAGCATGAATCTCAATGTGGCTTTCTTT
.,TRBV20-1,.,TRBJ2-7,CSGTAGLYYEQYF,TGCAGTGGGACAGCGGGGTTATACTACGAGCAGTACTTC
.,TRBV12-3/TRBV12-4,many,TRBJ2-6,CASSYGRTGANVLTF,TGTGCCAGCAGTTACGGTAGGACTGGGGCCAACGTCCTGACTTTC
TRBD1,TRBV6-5,.,TRBJ1-2,CASSRTGLEDGYTF,TGTGCCAGCAGTCGGACAGGGTTGGAGGATGGCTACACCTTC
TRBD1,TRBV2,many,TRBJ2-3,CASTSPGQGTDTQYF,TGTGCCAGCACATCACCGGGACAGGGGACAGATACGCAGTATTTT
TRBD1,TRBV28,.,TRBJ1-5,CASSRQGAVRTQHF,TGTGCCAGCAGTCGACAGGGGGCCGTTCGGACCCAGCATTTT
.,TRBV29-1,many,TRBJ2-7,CSVGGVAASSYEQYF,TGCAGCGTTGGTGGAGTAGCGGCTAGCTCCTACGAGCAGTACTTC
.,TRBV9,many,TRBJ2-2,CASSARGKSRPGELFF,TGTGCCAGCAGCGCCCGGGGCAAGAGTCGACCCGGGGAGCTGTTTTTT
.,TRBV20-1,.,TRBJ1-5,CSARDQGAWEPQHF,TGCAGTGCTAGAGATCAAGGGGCATGGGAGCCCCAGCATTTT
.,TRBV27,many,TRBJ2-1,CASTEQFF,TGTGCCAGCACCGAGCAGTTCTTC
.,TRBV12-3/TRBV12-4,many,TRBJ2-3,CASSWGGPQYF,TGTGCCAGCAGTTGGGGAGGCCCGCAGTATTTT
.,TRBV12-3/TRBV12-4,.,TRBJ2-2,CAIWRAKNTGELFF,TGTGCCATCTGGCGCGCTAAGAACACCGGGGAGCTGTTTTTT
.,TRBV5-1,many,TRBJ2-7,CASSLLGKHSYEQYF,TGCGCCAGCAGCTTGTTGGGCAAACACTCCTACGAGCAGTACTTC